These 8 T cell receptor beta chains were sequenced from one sample in a study of human T cells and chemical hapten exposure. MiXCR, run by TCRdb on the RACE reads, gives a single entry per CDR3 protein. The sample contains approximately 85,000 distinct CDR3 sequences, roughly a tenth of which appear only once. The time point denotes: patch test 2, 6 weeks after DPC sensitization. The treatment here: therapeutic diphenylcyclopropenone sensitization with weekly scalp DPC. The sample consisted of whole blood, taken in connection with sensitization to the hapten diphenylcyclopropenone (DPC). These receptor sequences come from a woman in her twenties or thirties with alopecia areata. Some clones in this sample may be carry-over from other donors' samples.

The CDR3 coding sequence is TGCAGTGCTACCGACAGGTTAAGGAGCAATCAGCCCCAGCATTTT. Translated: CSATDRLRSNQPQHF. V and J are TRBV20-1 and TRBJ1-5; possible D gene TRBD1, 6 bases. Germline-derived CDR1 and CDR2 are DFQATT and SNEGSKA (reference sequence). V was pared by 4 bases and J by 1 base, with 14 bases between. The CDR3 is made up of 15 amino acids.

At least ten counts were recorded for this clonotype. The rearrangement joins TRBV6-6 to TRBJ1-1; 8 bases align to TRBD1. CDR3 length: 14 residues. Losses at the gene ends were 2 bases for V and 6 bases for J; bases not matched to a gene: 5. CDR1 and CDR2 (germline): MNHNY, SVGAGI (reference sequence). The CDR3 DNA sequence: TGTGCCAGCAGTTACCTACAGGGGGTCGCTGAAGCTTTCTTT. Translation: CASSYLQGVAEAFF.

This clonotype was seen repeatedly, ten times or more. The CDR3 DNA reads TGCGCCAGCAGTGATGGGCAGCCCTATGGCTACACCTTC. This codes for CASSDGQPYGYTF. The V gene is TRBV10-2, the J gene TRBJ1-2; the D is unclear. V lost 3 bases and J lost 4, with 9 bases in between. Looked up from germline, CDR1 is WSHSY and CDR2 is SAAADI. The CDR3 consists of 13 residues.

This clonotype was counted a few times. The chain is built from TRBV12-3 or TRBV12-4 and TRBJ1-4; 7 bases are shared with TRBD1. This CDR3 contains 14 residues. Trimming cost V 5 bases and J 4 bases; bases outside gene matches: 4. The CDR3 DNA reads as TGTGCCAGCAGTCGGGACAGCATTAATGAAAAACTGTTTTTT. Protein: CASSRDSINEKLFF.

Concerning this clonotype: This sequence may be a read error, since a much larger clone differs from it by one base. This chain uses TRBV27 with TRBJ1-6; the D gene is possibly TRBD1 (5 bases). Germline-derived CDR1 and CDR2 are MNHEY and SMNVEV (reference sequence). This CDR3 comprises 14 residues. The CDR3 nucleotides read TGTGCCGGCAGTTTCCAGGGTCTAAGGACACCCCTCCACTTT. Translation gives CAGSFQGLRTPLHF.

This clonotype has at least ten counts. The CDR3 DNA reads as TGTGCCAGCAGTTCTAAACTAGCGGGGCCTAGCACAGATACGCAGTATTTT. Encoded protein: CASSSKLAGPSTDTQYF. This chain connects TRBV2 to TRBJ2-3; 10 nucleotides line up with TRBD2. The J segment lost 0 bases and the V segment lost 5 bases, leaving 8 bases of the junction unmatched. This CDR3 region has 17 residues. Per the germline V gene, CDR1 is SNHLY and CDR2 is FYNNEI.

This clonotype was observed a few times. As DNA, the CDR3 is TGTGCCAGCTCAATGTTTACAGGGACCACAGATACGCAGTATTTT. Residues: CASSMFTGTTDTQYF. This sequence joins TRBV18 and TRBJ2-3, with a tentative D call TRBD1 (6 bases). The V gene's germline CDR1 is KGHSH and CDR2 LQKENI. This CDR3 is built from 15 residues. With 5 bases removed from V and 2 bases from J, the gap between germline ends came to 14 bases. The full variable domain, its missing parts supplied by reference TRBV18 and TRBJ2-3, is NAGVMQNPRHLVRRRGQEARLRCSPMKGHSHVYWYRQLPEEGLKFMVYLQKENIIDESGMPKERFSAEFPKEGPSILRIQQVVRGDSAAYFCASSMFTGTTDTQYFGPGTRLTVL.

About this clonotype: This may be a read error: a much more frequent sequence differs by one nucleotide. The missing conserved phenylalanine or tryptophan at the end of this CDR3 makes a read error likely. The chain links TRBV20-1 to TRBJ1-3, with D perhaps matching TRBD1 (5 bases). Germline loops: CDR1 DFQATT, CDR2 SNEGSKA (reference sequence). The CDR3 spans 13 residues. V lost 2 bases to trimming and J lost 2 bases, with 7 bases between them. The CDR3 sequence is CSARRGTGNTIYL. As DNA, the CDR3 is TGCAGTGCTAGACGGGGGACTGGAAACACCATATATCTT.